These 9 T cell receptor beta chains came from one sample sequenced in a study of a mutant IDH1 vaccine in newly diagnosed glioma (dated by TCRdb to the early 2020s). Preparation of the library involved the immunoSEQ multiplex PCR assay. The source is immuneACCESS, and TCRdb retained only in-frame sequences with V and J called. Part of the clones is not carried over; for the studies checked, unresolved V genes explain less than half of this, and the remainder is unexplained. The sample contains over 60,000 clones, around 91% of them found a single time. Of the sample, more than 1.5% is held by the ten largest clones. The time point label of this sample denotes: week 11, during vaccination. Every vaccine dose consisted of 300 ug of a 20-mer mutant IDH1 peptide in Montanide, administered subcutaneously together with topical imiquimod. These receptors' targets are unknown. Specimen: PBMCs, collected from a glioma patient whose treatment included an IDH1 peptide vaccine. These receptors came from a man aged 35 to 55 with glioma.

V is TRBV9 and J is TRBJ1-1; D is perhaps TRBD1 (5 bases). Germline CDR1 reads SGDLS; CDR2 reads YYNGEE. V dropped 2 bases and J dropped 5 bases, with 10 bases sitting between them. The CDR3 has 13 amino acids. The CDR3 region has the DNA TGTGCCAGCAGCGTGGGGGGAGAGACTGAAGCTTTCTTT. It is translated as CASSVGGETEAFF.

This chain links TRBV25-1 with TRBJ1-1; weak D call: TRBD1 (6 bases). The length of the CDR3 is 14 residues. Germline loops: CDR1 MGHDK, CDR2 SYGVNS. Between the trimmed V and J ends, which lost 6 bases and 1 base, there was a span of 12 bases. The CDR3: CASRDTGRNTEAFF. The CDR3 DNA sequence: TGTGCCAGCAGGGATACAGGGAGGAACACTGAAGCTTTCTTT. Supplemented by reference TRBV25-1 and TRBJ1-1, the full variable domain reads EADIYQTPRYLVIGTGKKITLECSQTMGHDKMYWYQQDPGMELHLIHYSYGVNSTEKGDLSSESTVSRIRTEHFPLTLESARPSHTSQYLCASRDTGRNTEAFFGQGTRLTVV.

This chain uses TRBV18 with TRBJ2-2; D gene unclear. The V gene's germline CDR1 is KGHSH and CDR2 LQKENI. The V end lost 1 base, the J end lost 5 bases, and 5 bases lay between the germline ends. The CDR3 consists of 13 residues. The CDR3: CASSPRDTGELFF. The DNA for the CDR3 is TGTGCCAGCTCACCACGGGATACCGGGGAGCTGTTTTTT.

CDR3 in amino acids: CASSTTTSSNTEAFF. CDR3 bases: TGTGCCAGCAGCACCACGACCTCGTCGAACACTGAAGCTTTCTTT. The chain combines TRBV9 with TRBJ1-1, with no clear D. Germline assignment: CDR1 SGDLS and CDR2 YYNGEE. The CDR3 extends over 15 amino acids. Trimming removed 4 bases at V and 1 base at J, with 14 bases between.

The rearrangement joins TRBV5-1 to TRBJ2-3; 9 bases fit TRBD1. CDR1 is SGHRS, CDR2 YFSETQ, per germline. The V and J ends lost 5 bases and 3 bases, in that order; junction bases with no gene match: 7. The CDR3 loop spans 15 amino acids. The CDR3 DNA reads as TGCGCCAGCAGTCTTACAGGGGGCTGGACAGATACGCAGTATTTT. This translates into CASSLTGGWTDTQYF.

This chain links TRBV29-1 with TRBJ1-1; perhaps TRBD1 as D (5 bases). The CDR3 loop spans 14 amino acids. Germline V gives CDR1 SQVTM, CDR2 ANQGSEA. Trimming left V 2 bases short and J 0 bases short, with 10 bases between. CDR3 DNA sequence: TGCAGCGTTGAACGTCGGGGGGTGAACACTGAAGCTTTCTTT. It encodes CSVERRGVNTEAFF.

J is TRBJ2-2 and V is TRBV5-1, with D tentatively TRBD1 (6 bases). In germline, CDR1 is SGHRS, CDR2 YFSETQ. Trimming pared 3 bases from V and 0 bases from J, leaving 9 bases between. The CDR3 length is 15 residues. The CDR3, as DNA: TGCGCCAGCAGCTCACAGGGTTCGAACACCGGGGAGCTGTTTTTT. As protein: CASSSQGSNTGELFF.

CDR3 DNA sequence: TGCGCCAGCAGCTTTGAGGGGAGGTTCGAGACCCAGTACTTC. Its translation: CASSFEGRFETQYF. The chain links TRBV5-1 to TRBJ2-5, with TRBD2 as a possible D gene (6 bases). CDR3 length: 14 residues. From germline, CDR1 is SGHRS and CDR2 YFSETQ. V lost 2 bases and J 5 bases, leaving 13 bases between the germline ends.

This chain uses TRBV27 with TRBJ2-3; D remains unclear. Trimming took 2 bases from V and 1 from J, leaving 10 bases between them. In germline, CDR1 is MNHEY, CDR2 SMNVEV (reference sequence). The CDR3 is 15 amino acids. CDR3 bases: TGTGCCAGCAGTTTAATGGTAGCCCGCACAGATACGCAGTATTTT. Residues: CASSLMVARTDTQYF.